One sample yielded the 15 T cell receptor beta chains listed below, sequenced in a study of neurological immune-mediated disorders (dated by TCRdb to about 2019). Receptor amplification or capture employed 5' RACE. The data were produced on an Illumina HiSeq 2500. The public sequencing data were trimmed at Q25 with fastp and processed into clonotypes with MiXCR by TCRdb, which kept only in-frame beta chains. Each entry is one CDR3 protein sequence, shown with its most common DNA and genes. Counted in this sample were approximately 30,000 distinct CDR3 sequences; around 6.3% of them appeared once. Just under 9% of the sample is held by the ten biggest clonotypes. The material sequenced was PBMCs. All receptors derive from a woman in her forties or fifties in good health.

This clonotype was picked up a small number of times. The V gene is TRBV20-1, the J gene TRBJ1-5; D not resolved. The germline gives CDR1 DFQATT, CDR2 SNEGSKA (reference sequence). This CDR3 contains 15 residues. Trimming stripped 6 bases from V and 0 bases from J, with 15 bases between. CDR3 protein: CSADTGRYSNQPQHF. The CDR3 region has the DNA TGCAGTGCCGACACCGGTAGATATAGCAATCAGCCCCAGCATTTT.

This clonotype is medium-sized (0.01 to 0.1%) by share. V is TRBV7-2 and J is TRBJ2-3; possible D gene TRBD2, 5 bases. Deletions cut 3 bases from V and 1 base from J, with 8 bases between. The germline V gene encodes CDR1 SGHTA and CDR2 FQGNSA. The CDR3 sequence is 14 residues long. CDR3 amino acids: CASSFGGGTDTQYF. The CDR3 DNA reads TGTGCCAGCAGCTTTGGAGGAGGCACAGATACGCAGTATTTT.

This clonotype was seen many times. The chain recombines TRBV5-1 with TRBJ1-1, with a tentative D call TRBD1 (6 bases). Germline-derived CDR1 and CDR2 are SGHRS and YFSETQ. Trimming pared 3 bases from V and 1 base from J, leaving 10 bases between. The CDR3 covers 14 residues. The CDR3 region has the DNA TGCGCCAGCAGCTCACAACAGGGGAACACTGAAGCTTTCTTT. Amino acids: CASSSQQGNTEAFF.

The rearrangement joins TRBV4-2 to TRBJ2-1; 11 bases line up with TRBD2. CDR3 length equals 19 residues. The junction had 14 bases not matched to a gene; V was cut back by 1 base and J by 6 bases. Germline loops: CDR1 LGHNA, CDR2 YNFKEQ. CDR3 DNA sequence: TGTGCCAGCAGCCAAGTCACTCTAGCGGGGGGACAATCCCGCAATGAGCAGTTCTTC. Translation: CASSQVTLAGGQSRNEQFF.

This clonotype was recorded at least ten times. In DNA, the CDR3 is TGTGCCAGCAGCCGACTAGCGGGAGGGACAGACAATGAGCAGTTCTTC. Its protein product is CASSRLAGGTDNEQFF. The V call is TRBV7-6, the J call TRBJ2-1, with 14 bases that match TRBD2. Trimming took 5 bases from V and 5 from J; bases not matched to a gene: 5. The CDR3 spans 16 residues. Germline CDR1 and CDR2: SGHVS and FNYEAQ.

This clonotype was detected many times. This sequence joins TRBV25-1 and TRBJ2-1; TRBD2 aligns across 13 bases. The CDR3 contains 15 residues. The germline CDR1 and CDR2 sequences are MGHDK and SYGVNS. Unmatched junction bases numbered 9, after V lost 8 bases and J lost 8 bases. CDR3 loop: CASSLGLAGVDEQFF. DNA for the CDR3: TGTGCCAGCTCCCTTGGACTAGCGGGGGTGGATGAGCAGTTCTTC.

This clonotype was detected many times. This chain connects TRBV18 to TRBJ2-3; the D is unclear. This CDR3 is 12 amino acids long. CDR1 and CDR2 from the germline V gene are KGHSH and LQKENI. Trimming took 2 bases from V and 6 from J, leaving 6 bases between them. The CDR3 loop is CASSPVGDTQYF. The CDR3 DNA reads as TGTGCCAGCTCACCAGTAGGGGATACGCAGTATTTT.

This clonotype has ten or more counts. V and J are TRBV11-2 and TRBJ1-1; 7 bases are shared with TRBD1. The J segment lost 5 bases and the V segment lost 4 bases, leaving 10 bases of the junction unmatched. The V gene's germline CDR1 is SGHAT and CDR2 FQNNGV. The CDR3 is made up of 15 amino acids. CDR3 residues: CASSSYRGKGTEAFF. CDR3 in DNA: TGTGCCAGCAGCTCGTACAGGGGAAAGGGGACTGAAGCTTTCTTT. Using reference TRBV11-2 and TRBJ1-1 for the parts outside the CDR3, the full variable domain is EAGVAQSPRYKIIEKRQSVAFWCNPISGHATLYWYQQILGQGPKLLIQFQNNGVVDDSQLPKDRFSAERLKGVDSTLKIQPAKLEDSAVYLCASSSYRGKGTEAFFGQGTRLTVV.

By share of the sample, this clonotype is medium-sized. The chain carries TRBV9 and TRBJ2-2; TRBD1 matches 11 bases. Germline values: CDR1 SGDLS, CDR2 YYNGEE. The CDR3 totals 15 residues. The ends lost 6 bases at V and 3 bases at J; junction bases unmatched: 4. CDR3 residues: CASKRTGGYTGELFF. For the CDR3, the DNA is TGTGCCAGCAAAAGGACAGGGGGCTACACCGGGGAGCTGTTTTTT.

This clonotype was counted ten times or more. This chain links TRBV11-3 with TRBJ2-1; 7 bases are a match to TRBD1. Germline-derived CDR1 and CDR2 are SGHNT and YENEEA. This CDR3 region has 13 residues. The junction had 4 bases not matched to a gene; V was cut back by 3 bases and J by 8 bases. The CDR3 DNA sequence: TGTGCCAGCAGCTTGAGGGGGCAAGATGAGCAGTTCTTC. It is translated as CASSLRGQDEQFF.

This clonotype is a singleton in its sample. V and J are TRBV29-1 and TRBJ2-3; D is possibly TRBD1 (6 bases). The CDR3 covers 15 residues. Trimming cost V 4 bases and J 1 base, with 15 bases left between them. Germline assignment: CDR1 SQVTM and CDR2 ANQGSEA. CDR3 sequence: CSVVSGTSGTDTQYF. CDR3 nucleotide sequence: TGCAGCGTTGTCTCCGGGACATCAGGCACAGATACGCAGTATTTT.

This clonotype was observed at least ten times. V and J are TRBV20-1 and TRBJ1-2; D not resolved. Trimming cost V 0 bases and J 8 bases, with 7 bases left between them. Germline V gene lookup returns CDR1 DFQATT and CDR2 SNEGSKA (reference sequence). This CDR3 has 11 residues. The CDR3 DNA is TGCAGTGCTAGAGATCTTTTGGGCTACACCTTC. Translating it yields CSARDLLGYTF.

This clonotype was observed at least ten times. The CDR3 is CASSVTGSQETQYF. Here the CDR3 DNA reads TGTGCCAGCAGCGTAACAGGATCCCAAGAGACCCAGTACTTC. This rearrangement joins TRBV9 to TRBJ2-5, with D possibly TRBD1 on 5 matching bases. Per germline, CDR1 SGDLS and CDR2 YYNGEE. The CDR3 spans 14 residues. Trimming stripped 1 base from V and 1 base from J, with 8 bases between.

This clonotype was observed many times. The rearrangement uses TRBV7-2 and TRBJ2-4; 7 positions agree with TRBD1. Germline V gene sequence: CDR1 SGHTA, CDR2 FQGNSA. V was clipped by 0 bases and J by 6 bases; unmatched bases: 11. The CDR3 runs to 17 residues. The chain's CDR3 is CASSLAGDRRNLNIQYF. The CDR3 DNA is TGTGCCAGCAGCTTAGCGGGGGACAGACGAAATTTAAACATTCAGTACTTC.

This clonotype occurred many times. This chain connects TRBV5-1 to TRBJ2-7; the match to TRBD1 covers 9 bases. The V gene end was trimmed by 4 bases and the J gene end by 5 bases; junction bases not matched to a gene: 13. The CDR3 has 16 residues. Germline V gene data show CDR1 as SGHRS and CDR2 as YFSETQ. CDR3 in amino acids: CASSPRTGTGLHEQYF. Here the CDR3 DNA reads TGCGCCAGCAGCCCCAGAACTGGGACAGGGCTCCACGAGCAGTACTTC. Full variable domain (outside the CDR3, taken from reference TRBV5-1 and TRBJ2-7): KAGVTQTPRYLIKTRGQQVTLSCSPISGHRSVSWYQQTPGQGLQFLFEYFSETQRNKGNFPGRFSGRQFSNSRSEMNVSTLELGDSALYLCASSPRTGTGLHEQYFGPGTRLTVT.